This TCR beta chain was documented in a study of T cell repertoires in cytomegalovirus infection. Study information: Used in the study were CMV epitopes, some recently identified and HLA-C-restricted, others well-studied and HLA-B-restricted. Public TCR beta signatures indicated both CMV infection and matching HLA type. Study-wide findings and caveats: Carriage of CMV together with the relevant HLA was identifiable through cumulative public TCR beta family frequency. The ex vivo response was dominated by HLA-C-restricted CMV-specific TCR beta clonotypes.

MiXCR, applied by TCRdb to the reads, yields one record per CDR3 protein. The sample lists 900,000 to 950,000 distinct CDR3 sequences; more than 25% were seen once. Notes on this clonotype: The antigen is not known.

Trimming shortened V by 2 bases and J by 5 bases, and 13 bases separated the two germline ends. The length of the CDR3 is 15 residues. CDR1 MDHEN and CDR2 SYDVKM come from the germline V gene. The sequence derives from a human donor in good health (CMV status not recorded). Some clones in this sample may be carry-over from other donors' samples. The rearrangement links TRBV28 to TRBJ2-1, with D tentatively TRBD1 (5 bases). Sample: cultured CD8+ T cells from PBMCs, taken from culture after CMV antigen stimulation. The CDR3 spells CASSLNLGENNEQFF. The CDR3 region has the DNA TGTGCCAGCAGTTTAAACCTAGGGGAAAACAATGAGCAGTTCTTC.